Listed below are T cell receptor beta chains from one sample, sequenced in a study of blood T cell repertoires in COVID-19. Assay: immunoSEQ multiplex PCR; the TCRdb copy retains only in-frame clones and omits some. This table has about 87,000 clones, around four fifths appearing once. Sequenced sample: peripheral blood. All receptors come from a woman aged 70-85 years with acute or convalescent COVID-19. Each CDR3 is given with its conserved first and last residue. A D gene is named only where the DNA matches it firmly. Clone size appears in some rows only: once, few, many, or a class for an expanded clone.

size: .
D: TRBD1
V: TRBV9
J: TRBJ1-4
CDR3: CASSVEDGTGDEKLFF
DNA: TGTGCCAGCAGCGTAGAGGACGGGACAGGGGATGAAAAACTGTTTTTT

size: .
D: TRBD1
V: TRBV5-1
J: TRBJ1-1
CDR3: CASSWGTGGRNTEAFF
DNA: TGCGCCAGCAGCTGGGGGACAGGGGGCCGGAACACTGAAGCTTTCTTT

size: .
D: .
V: TRBV5-6
J: TRBJ1-4
CDR3: CASSLQRGGDEKLFF
DNA: TGTGCCAGCAGCTTGCAACGGGGGGGTGATGAAAAACTGTTTTTT

size: .
D: TRBD1
V: TRBV4-1
J: TRBJ1-2
CDR3: CASSQDFAGTGLDGYTF
DNA: TGCGCCAGCAGCCAAGATTTTGCTGGGACAGGTCTAGATGGCTACACCTTC

size: .
D: TRBD1
V: TRBV19
J: TRBJ1-5
CDR3: CASSISGQGGQPQHF
DNA: TGTGCCAGTAGTATCAGCGGACAGGGCGGTCAGCCCCAGCATTTT

size: .
D: .
V: TRBV2
J: TRBJ1-4
CDR3: CASSGGGYNEKLFF
DNA: TGTGCCAGCAGTGGCGGGGGCTATAATGAAAAACTGTTTTTT

size: once
D: TRBD1
V: TRBV2
J: TRBJ1-2
CDR3: CASKNRGYGYTF
DNA: TGTGCCAGCAAGAACAGGGGCTATGGCTACACCTTC

size: .
D: .
V: TRBV4-1
J: TRBJ1-2
CDR3: CASSQKGTQFYGYTF
DNA: TGCGCCAGCAGCCAAAAAGGTACACAGTTCTATGGCTACACCTTC

size: .
D: TRBD1
V: TRBV18
J: TRBJ1-5
CDR3: CASSPTGVRNQPQHF
DNA: TGTGCCAGCTCGCCGACAGGGGTGAGAAATCAGCCCCAGCATTTT

size: .
D: .
V: TRBV18
J: TRBJ1-1
CDR3: CASSPKTGSRDTEAFF
DNA: TGTGCCAGCTCACCCAAGACCGGGAGCCGGGACACTGAAGCTTTCTTT

size: .
D: .
V: TRBV24-1
J: TRBJ2-1
CDR3: CATSDAALGRTNEQFF
DNA: TGTGCCACCAGTGACGCCGCCCTGGGCCGTACCAATGAGCAGTTCTTC

size: .
D: .
V: TRBV29-1
J: TRBJ1-6
CDR3: CSVRQETYNSPLHF
DNA: TGCAGCGTTCGACAGGAAACCTATAATTCACCCCTCCACTTT

size: .
D: .
V: TRBV5-3
J: TRBJ1-1
CDR3: CARGQGSDWDTEAFF
DNA: TGTGCCAGAGGGCAAGGGAGCGATTGGGACACTGAAGCTTTCTTT

size: .
D: TRBD2
V: TRBV2
J: TRBJ2-3
CDR3: CASSTSGTGADTQYF
DNA: TGTGCCAGCAGTACTAGCGGGACTGGCGCAGATACGCAGTATTTT

size: .
D: .
V: TRBV5-4
J: TRBJ1-1
CDR3: CASSLEGWTEAFF
DNA: TGTGCCAGCAGCTTGGAGGGGTGGACTGAAGCTTTCTTT

size: .
D: TRBD2
V: TRBV2
J: TRBJ2-1
CDR3: CASSVGTSGGYEQFF
DNA: TGTGCCAGCAGTGTGGGGACTAGCGGGGGTTATGAGCAGTTCTTC

size: few
D: .
V: TRBV3-1/TRBV3-2
J: TRBJ1-1
CDR3: CASSQGPGNTEAFF
DNA: TGTGCCAGCAGCCAAGGGCCAGGGAACACTGAAGCTTTCTTT

size: .
D: TRBD2
V: TRBV15
J: TRBJ2-1
CDR3: CATSRDYASGGVYNEQFF
DNA: TGTGCCACCAGCAGAGATTATGCTAGCGGGGGGGTCTACAATGAGCAGTTCTTC

size: .
D: .
V: TRBV5-1
J: TRBJ2-7
CDR3: CASSPLPGGNNEQYF
DNA: TGCGCCAGCAGCCCCCTTCCGGGGGGCAACAACGAGCAGTACTTC

size: .
D: TRBD1
V: TRBV19
J: TRBJ1-2
CDR3: CASSTAWTGNNHGYTF
DNA: TGTGCCAGTAGTACGGCATGGACAGGGAACAATCATGGCTACACCTTC

size: .
D: .
V: TRBV6-5
J: TRBJ1-6
CDR3: CASIIGSSYNSPLHF
DNA: TGTGCCAGCATAATCGGGAGCTCCTATAATTCACCCCTCCACTTT

size: once
D: .
V: TRBV11-2
J: TRBJ2-3
CDR3: CASSLWGSSVEADTQYF
DNA: TGTGCCAGCAGCTTATGGGGCTCGTCCGTAGAAGCAGATACGCAGTATTTT

size: .
D: TRBD1
V: TRBV5-1
J: TRBJ2-3
CDR3: CASSQGTADTDTQYF
DNA: TGCGCCAGCAGCCAGGGGACAGCTGACACAGATACGCAGTATTTT

size: .
D: .
V: TRBV2
J: TRBJ1-5
CDR3: CASSAGNSNQPQHF
DNA: TGTGCCAGCAGTGCCGGGAATAGCAATCAGCCCCAGCATTTT

size: .
D: .
V: TRBV6-5
J: TRBJ1-1
CDR3: CASGRDIAEEAFF
DNA: TGTGCCAGTGGGAGGGACATCGCAGAGGAAGCTTTCTTT

size: .
D: .
V: TRBV19
J: TRBJ1-4
CDR3: CASMEGSTNEKLFF
DNA: TGTGCCAGTATGGAGGGGTCAACTAATGAAAAACTGTTTTTT

size: few
D: .
V: TRBV7-3
J: TRBJ2-2
CDR3: CASSYQGTTGELFF
DNA: TGTGCCAGCAGCTATCAGGGGACCACCGGGGAGCTGTTTTTT

size: .
D: TRBD2
V: TRBV4-1
J: TRBJ2-3
CDR3: CASSPPGASGGNTQYF
DNA: TGCGCCAGCAGCCCACCCGGGGCTAGCGGGGGGAATACGCAGTATTTT

size: .
D: TRBD1
V: TRBV19
J: TRBJ1-6
CDR3: CASSMIGGPLLHF
DNA: TGTGCCAGTAGTATGATAGGGGGCCCTCTCCTCCACTTT

size: few
D: .
V: TRBV25-1
J: TRBJ1-1
CDR3: CASSRSGMNTEAFF
DNA: TGTGCCAGCAGTAGGTCAGGGATGAACACTGAAGCTTTCTTT

size: .
D: TRBD1
V: TRBV15
J: TRBJ1-4
CDR3: CATSTGTEEKLFF
DNA: TGTGCCACCAGCACCGGGACAGAAGAAAAACTGTTTTTT

size: .
D: TRBD1
V: TRBV18
J: TRBJ2-7
CDR3: CASSPGTGRVDEQYF
DNA: TGTGCCAGCTCACCGGGGACAGGGAGAGTCGACGAGCAGTACTTC

size: .
D: .
V: TRBV18
J: TRBJ1-5
CDR3: CASSPQGDQPQHF
DNA: TGTGCCAGCTCACCACAGGGGGATCAGCCCCAGCATTTT

size: .
D: TRBD2
V: TRBV28
J: TRBJ2-3
CDR3: CASSLLSGGASDTQYF
DNA: TGTGCCAGCAGTTTACTTAGCGGGGGGGCGTCAGATACGCAGTATTTT

size: .
D: TRBD2
V: TRBV6-6
J: TRBJ2-7
CDR3: CASSTLLAGGLKQYF
DNA: TGTGCCAGCAGTACCCTACTAGCGGGGGGGCTTAAGCAGTACTTC

size: .
D: .
V: TRBV2
J: TRBJ1-2
CDR3: CASARYGYTF
DNA: TGTGCCAGCGCTCGGTATGGCTACACCTTC

size: .
D: .
V: TRBV19
J: TRBJ2-1
CDR3: CASSRGASYNEQFF
DNA: TGTGCCAGTAGTCGGGGGGCCTCCTACAATGAGCAGTTCTTC

size: .
D: TRBD1
V: TRBV25-1
J: TRBJ1-5
CDR3: CASSEGQGAPGRNQPQHF
DNA: TGTGCCAGCAGTGAGGGACAGGGGGCTCCGGGGCGGAATCAGCCCCAGCATTTT

size: .
D: .
V: TRBV27
J: TRBJ2-1
CDR3: CASSLSGGSYNEQFF
DNA: TGTGCCAGCAGTTTATCGGGGGGCTCCTACAATGAGCAGTTCTTC

size: .
D: TRBD1
V: TRBV18
J: TRBJ1-5
CDR3: CASSTGTGTQPQHF
DNA: TGTGCCAGCTCCACCGGGACAGGGACTCAGCCCCAGCATTTT

size: .
D: TRBD1
V: TRBV5-1
J: TRBJ2-2
CDR3: CASRNDRGATGELFF
DNA: TGCGCCAGCAGGAACGACAGGGGGGCGACCGGGGAGCTGTTTTTT

size: .
D: .
V: TRBV10-2
J: TRBJ1-1
CDR3: CASSETGPDTEAFF
DNA: TGCGCCAGCAGTGAGACAGGGCCGGACACTGAAGCTTTCTTT